This entry lists 30 T cell receptor beta chains sequenced from one sample in a study of T-cell memory formation after mild COVID-19 (dated by TCRdb to the early 2020s). Library construction relied on 5' RACE. The sequencer listed for this sample is Illumina NovaSeq 6000. The raw public data were reprocessed by TCRdb itself: fastp quality trimming at Q25, MiXCR clonotype calling, in-frame beta chains only. A single entry per CDR3 protein holds the most common genes and DNA from its merged rows. This sample has more than 70,000 distinct CDR3 sequences in its table, and about 15% of those were observed once. The ten largest clones add up to about a third of the sample. Sequenced input: PBMCs or a T cell subset sorted from them (not recorded which). Source of these receptors: an adult woman who had mild COVID-19 (a few samples of this study predate the infection). The sample titles of this study are shuffled in the database, so cell type and time point are left out; the donor was told from shared clones.

This chain links TRBV6-5 with TRBJ1-3; TRBD1 aligns across 11 bases. This CDR3 contains 17 residues. The V gene end was trimmed by 5 bases and the J gene end by 4 bases; junction bases not matched to a gene: 10. In germline, CDR1 is MNHEY, CDR2 SVGAGI. In nucleotides, the CDR3 is TGTGCCAGCAGTCAAGGACAGGGGGCCATTAACGGAAACACCATATATTTT. Amino acids: CASSQGQGAINGNTIYF.

The genes are TRBV20-1 and TRBJ2-1; 8 bases fit TRBD2. Looked up from germline, CDR1 is DFQATT and CDR2 is SNEGSKA (reference sequence). The CDR3 sequence is 14 residues long. J was trimmed by 4 bases and V by 5 bases; bases with no gene match: 7. The CDR3 region has the DNA TGCAGTGCTTCGAGCGGGAGTGGGTACAATGAGCAGTTCTTC. It encodes CSASSGSGYNEQFF.

The chain employs TRBV20-1 and TRBJ1-2; 11 nucleotides match TRBD1. CDR1 is DFQATT and CDR2 is SNEGSKA in the germline V gene (reference sequence). J gave up 4 bases and V 5 bases, and 6 bases lay outside the gene matches. The CDR3 totals 14 residues. Here the CDR3 DNA reads TGCAGTGCTCAGGACAGGGGGCACGGCTATGGCTACACCTTC. As protein: CSAQDRGHGYGYTF.

This clonotype was recorded a few times. This chain joins TRBV7-2 and TRBJ2-2, with 8 bases matching TRBD1. Germline loops: CDR1 SGHTA, CDR2 FQGNSA. The CDR3 extends over 17 amino acids. V was pared by 2 bases and J by 0 bases, with 5 bases of the junction left unmatched. The CDR3 DNA sequence: TGTGCCAGCAGCTTACTCCAGGACAGGGCGAACACCGGGGAGCTGTTTTTT. Encoded protein: CASSLLQDRANTGELFF.

V is TRBV4-2 and J is TRBJ2-7, with 7 bases fitting TRBD2. From germline, CDR1 is LGHNA and CDR2 YNFKEQ. This CDR3 is 15 amino acids long. V shed 0 bases, J shed 5 bases, and the junction held 7 bases outside the gene matches. CDR3 bases: TGTGCCAGCAGCCAAGATGGGAGGGCCTCTGACGAGCAGTACTTC. Its translation is CASSQDGRASDEQYF.

The table lists this clonotype with a few counts. The rearrangement uses TRBV19 and TRBJ1-1; TRBD1 matches 9 bases. The junction had 2 bases not matched to a gene; V was cut back by 2 bases and J by 1 base. Germline CDR1 and CDR2: LNHDA and SQIVND (reference sequence). CDR3 length: 15 residues. CDR3 coding DNA: TGTGCCAGTAGTATAACGGACAGGGGGAACACTGAAGCTTTCTTT. It specifies CASSITDRGNTEAFF.

This clonotype was counted only a few times. The J gene is TRBJ2-7, the V gene TRBV12-3 or TRBV12-4; 9 bases line up with TRBD2. V lost 1 base, J lost 3 bases, and 1 base stayed unmatched. The CDR3 sequence is 14 residues long. CDR3 nucleotide sequence: TGTGCCAGCAGTTTAGATAGCGGGAGCTACGAGCAGTACTTC. Translation: CASSLDSGSYEQYF.

The V and J genes are TRBV5-1 and TRBJ2-7; D not certain. The CDR3 is 15 residues long. Germline CDR1 SGHRS, CDR2 YFSETQ. Trimming took off 0 bases at V and 0 bases at J, with 10 bases between the two ends. The CDR3 region is CASSLEVGYSYEQYF. For the CDR3, the DNA is TGCGCCAGCAGCTTGGAAGTGGGGTACTCCTACGAGCAGTACTTC.

The chain is built from TRBV13 and TRBJ1-1; 10 positions match TRBD1. There are 15 residues in the CDR3. Germline loops: CDR1 PRHDT, CDR2 FYEKMQ (reference sequence). V dropped 4 bases and J dropped 3; count of bases not matched to a gene: 5. CDR3 bases: TGTGCCAGCAGCTGGACAGGGGGTTGGGACACTGAAGCTTTCTTT. Protein: CASSWTGGWDTEAFF.

The chain has TRBV7-9 and TRBJ2-1, with TRBD1 matching 7 bases. This CDR3 comprises 15 residues. Germline CDR1 is SEHNR and CDR2 is FQNEAQ (reference sequence). Losses at the gene ends were 5 bases for V and 0 bases for J; bases not matched to a gene: 4. Here the CDR3 reads CASSRGQSSYNEQFF. CDR3 bases: TGTGCCAGCAGCCGGGGACAGAGCTCCTACAATGAGCAGTTCTTC.

The J gene is TRBJ2-3, the V gene TRBV4-2; maybe TRBD1 (5 bases). From germline, CDR1 is LGHNA and CDR2 YNFKEQ. Trimming shortened V by 1 base and J by 7 bases, and 9 bases separated the two germline ends. The CDR3 runs to 13 residues. CDR3 coding DNA: TGTGCCAGCAGCCAAGGGGGCAGGAATACGCAGTATTTT. Its translation is CASSQGGRNTQYF.

This clonotype has a handful of counts. The V gene is TRBV5-1, the J gene TRBJ2-7; 9 bases match TRBD1. Trimming cost V 3 bases and J 2 bases; bases outside gene matches: 3. The CDR3 has 14 residues. Germline assignment: CDR1 SGHRS and CDR2 YFSETQ. The CDR3 is CASSWTGETYEQYF. CDR3 in DNA: TGCGCCAGCAGCTGGACAGGGGAGACCTACGAGCAGTACTTC.

This clonotype has just a few counts. The chain links TRBV30 to TRBJ2-7; the D is unclear. The CDR3 consists of 12 residues. V was pared by 3 bases and J by 3 bases, with 9 bases between. Germline values: CDR1 GTSNPN, CDR2 SVGIG (reference sequence). Here the CDR3 DNA reads TGTGCCTGGAGCGCCATCAACTACGAGCAGTACTTC. This encodes CAWSAINYEQYF.

This chain connects TRBV7-8 to TRBJ1-2; D ambiguous. The germline V gene encodes CDR1 SGHVS and CDR2 FQNEAQ. CDR3 length: 14 amino acids. V lost 1 base, J lost 2 bases, and 8 bases lay in between. CDR3 in amino acids: CASSLEGRNYGYTF. For the CDR3, the DNA is TGTGCCAGCAGCTTAGAGGGCAGAAACTATGGCTACACCTTC. The variable domain in full, completed from reference TRBV7-8 and TRBJ1-2, reads GAGVSQSPRYKVAKRGQDVALRCDPISGHVSLFWYQQALGQGPEFLTYFQNEAQLDKSGLPSDRFFAERPEGSVSTLKIQRTQQEDSAVYLCASSLEGRNYGYTFGSGTRLTVV.

This rearrangement joins TRBV11-3 to TRBJ1-1; tentative D call: TRBD1 (5 bases). The CDR3 length is 15 residues. Germline CDR1 reads SGHNT; CDR2 reads YENEEA. Between the trimmed V and J ends, which lost 2 bases and 0 bases, there was a span of 10 bases. The CDR3 protein is CASSLQGRMNTEAFF. As DNA, the CDR3 is TGTGCCAGCAGCTTACAGGGACGGATGAACACTGAAGCTTTCTTT.

This clonotype has only a few counts. The chain links TRBV7-2 to TRBJ2-1; 9 nucleotides line up with TRBD1. Losses at the gene ends were 1 base for V and 2 bases for J; bases not matched to a gene: 6. CDR3 length: 17 residues. Germline V lookup: CDR1 SGHTA, CDR2 FQGNSA. The CDR3 DNA reads TGTGCCAGCAGCTTAGACTCCGGGACAGGGACCTACAATGAGCAGTTCTTC. Amino acid sequence: CASSLDSGTGTYNEQFF.

This clonotype was seen more than once but under ten times. V is TRBV18 and J is TRBJ2-1; D is ambiguous. The CDR3 runs to 17 residues. From germline, CDR1 is KGHSH and CDR2 LQKENI. The V and J ends lost 3 bases and 0 bases respectively, with 15 bases between them. CDR3: CASSPYLAASSYNEQFF. For the CDR3, the DNA is TGTGCCAGCTCACCTTACTTGGCGGCGAGCTCCTACAATGAGCAGTTCTTC.

Only a few counts were recorded for this clonotype. The chain recombines TRBV3-1 with TRBJ2-1; no reliable D call. The ends were cut back, 4 bases at V and 3 bases at J, with 7 bases in the middle. The CDR3 has 13 amino acids. Germline loops: CDR1 LGHDT, CDR2 YNNKEL (reference sequence). Here the CDR3 DNA reads TGTGCCAGCAGCCCCCCGAACTACAATGAGCAGTTCTTC. Its translation: CASSPPNYNEQFF.

This chain connects TRBV4-1 to TRBJ1-2, with D maybe TRBD1 (6 bases). The CDR3 is 14 amino acids. Germline V gives CDR1 MGHRA, CDR2 YSYEKL. The V gene lost 1 base and the J gene lost 6 bases, with 12 bases spanning the gap. CDR3 amino acids: CASSQGQGSNGYTF. In DNA form, the CDR3 reads TGCGCCAGCAGCCAAGGTCAGGGGTCGAATGGCTACACCTTC.

The chain couples TRBV29-1 to TRBJ1-1; 8 nucleotides match TRBD1. CDR1 and CDR2 from the germline V gene are SQVTM and ANQGSEA. This CDR3 is 14 amino acids long. Losses at the gene ends were 4 bases for V and 2 bases for J; bases not matched to a gene: 6. CDR3 sequence (DNA): TGCAGCGTTGTCCAGGGGGCCCCAAACACTGAAGCTTTCTTT. Translating gives CSVVQGAPNTEAFF.

This clonotype has a handful of counts. The V call is TRBV21-1, the J call TRBJ1-2. TRBV21-1 is a pseudogene locus. The CDR3 totals 19 residues. The CDR3 coding sequence is TGTGCCAGCAGCTACGAGGATGAGGCAGAAAACGACCCTAACTATGGCTACACCTTC. This gives the protein CASSYEDEAENDPNYGYTF.

The V call is TRBV27, the J call TRBJ2-1; 12 bases line up with TRBD2. CDR1 is MNHEY and CDR2 is SMNVEV in the germline V gene (reference sequence). There are 16 residues in the CDR3. Trimming took 5 bases from V and 6 from J; bases not matched to a gene: 8. CDR3: CASSTLAGGPCNEQFF. The CDR3 DNA reads TGTGCCAGCAGTACACTAGCGGGGGGTCCTTGCAATGAGCAGTTCTTC.

This chain uses TRBV20-1 with TRBJ1-2; maybe TRBD1 (5 bases). Trimming shortened V by 4 bases and J by 3 bases, and 12 bases separated the two germline ends. Germline V gene lookup returns CDR1 DFQATT and CDR2 SNEGSKA (reference sequence). This CDR3 spans 13 amino acids. The CDR3 loop reads CSATTGADYGYTF. In DNA form, the CDR3 reads TGCAGTGCTACCACCGGGGCTGACTATGGCTACACCTTC.

V gene TRBV12-3 or TRBV12-4 combines with J gene TRBJ1-4; 7 nucleotides agree with TRBD1. V shed 6 bases, J shed 7 bases, and the junction held 11 bases outside the gene matches. This CDR3 comprises 15 residues. The CDR3 nucleotides are TGTGCCAGCAGCGATCCGGGACAGCGACGTGAAAAACTGTTTTTT. Protein: CASSDPGQRREKLFF.

This clonotype was counted a few times. This chain connects TRBV6-5 to TRBJ1-2, with unresolved D. In germline, CDR1 is MNHEY, CDR2 SVGAGI. Trimming took 0 bases from V and 6 from J, leaving 14 bases between them. This CDR3 is built from 15 residues. This CDR3 is CASSYSVVGSHGYTF. In DNA form, the CDR3 reads TGTGCCAGCAGTTACTCGGTAGTGGGGTCGCATGGCTACACCTTC.

This chain links TRBV12-3 or TRBV12-4 with TRBJ1-4; 7 nucleotides match TRBD1. The CDR3 is 15 residues long. Trimming removed 5 bases from V and 8 bases from J; junction bases left unmatched: 11. The CDR3 DNA sequence: TGTGCCAGCAGTCCGTCAGGGGTAGGGGGCGAAAAACTGTTTTTT. This gives the protein CASSPSGVGGEKLFF.

This clonotype was picked up a small number of times. The chain is built from TRBV20-1 and TRBJ2-7; D not certain. Trimming stripped 3 bases from V and 0 bases from J, with 18 bases between. This CDR3 has 16 amino acids. Germline V gene sequence: CDR1 DFQATT, CDR2 SNEGSKA (reference sequence). The CDR3 sequence is CSASSEFGRSSYEQYF. The CDR3 DNA follows: TGCAGTGCTAGTTCTGAATTTGGACGGAGCTCCTACGAGCAGTACTTC.

This clonotype was observed at least ten times. V usage is TRBV12-3 or TRBV12-4 and J usage is TRBJ2-5; no clear D gene. V was shortened by 1 base and J by 1 base, with 1 base between the two germline ends. This CDR3 has 12 residues. CDR3 region: CASSLGQETQYF. CDR3 nucleotide sequence: TGTGCCAGCAGTTTAGGCCAAGAGACCCAGTACTTC.

The V gene is TRBV5-1, the J gene TRBJ1-1; no definite D call. Germline CDR1 reads SGHRS; CDR2 reads YFSETQ. The CDR3 contains 13 residues. The germline V and J ends were trimmed by 2 bases and 8 bases, with 13 bases remaining between them. The CDR3 protein is CASSFEGSTEAFF. CDR3 nucleotide sequence: TGCGCCAGCAGCTTCGAAGGAAGCACCGAAGCTTTCTTT.

This clonotype has just a few counts. This sequence joins TRBV4-3 and TRBJ1-1; D uncertain. The CDR3 has 14 amino acids. The germline CDR1 and CDR2 sequences are LGHNA and YSLEER. Trimming took 3 bases from V and 3 from J, leaving 11 bases between them. The CDR3 is CASSQEDGHTEAFF. CDR3 in DNA: TGCGCCAGCAGCCAGGAAGACGGGCACACTGAAGCTTTCTTT.